The 16 T cell receptor beta chains below all came from one sample that was sequenced in a study of neurological immune-mediated disorders. A single record per CDR3 protein comes from TCRdb applying MiXCR to the 5' RACE reads. The table has about 70,000 distinct CDR3 sequences, roughly 5.6% seen once; the top ten hold around 5.1%. Sequencing input: PBMCs. The receptors originated from a human donor with multiple sclerosis. The donor label of this sample is uncertain.

This clonotype was observed many times. The chain links TRBV7-2 to TRBJ2-7, with D perhaps given as TRBD1 or TRBD2 (6 bases each). The CDR3 contains 14 residues. The germline V gene has CDR1 SGHTA and CDR2 FQGNSA. V dropped 1 base and J dropped 5 bases, with 12 bases sitting between them. CDR3 sequence reads: CASSLVVGGHEQYF. In nucleotides, the CDR3 is TGTGCCAGCAGCTTAGTGGTGGGGGGCCACGAGCAGTACTTC.

This clonotype was seen a few times. The rearrangement joins TRBV19 to TRBJ1-2; D is undetermined. This CDR3 spans 13 amino acids. V was trimmed by 11 bases and J by 2 bases, leaving 15 bases between them. Germline V gene lookup returns CDR1 LNHDA and CDR2 SQIVND (reference sequence). Here the CDR3 reads CAFRGQRNYGYTF. DNA of the CDR3: TGTGCCTTTCGGGGTCAGCGAAACTATGGCTACACCTTC.

This clonotype occurred many times. The V gene is TRBV20-1, the J gene TRBJ1-1, with D possibly being TRBD1 (5 bases). The germline V gene encodes CDR1 DFQATT and CDR2 SNEGSKA (reference sequence). The V end lost 6 bases, the J end lost 3 bases, and 26 bases lay between the germline ends. The CDR3 has 17 residues. CDR3 in amino acids: CSAEFGFNRGWDTEAFF. The CDR3 region has the DNA TGCAGTGCGGAATTCGGGTTTAATAGGGGCTGGGACACTGAAGCTTTCTTT.

This clonotype appeared many times. This rearrangement joins TRBV20-1 to TRBJ1-2; 8 bases are a match to TRBD1. This CDR3 is 14 amino acids long. Germline-derived CDR1 and CDR2 are DFQATT and SNEGSKA (reference sequence). V was clipped by 3 bases and J by 8 bases; unmatched bases: 11. CDR3 protein: CSASRQGSPWGYTF. CDR3 in DNA: TGCAGTGCTAGCAGACAGGGGTCCCCTTGGGGCTACACCTTC.

This clonotype was found many times. The chain joins TRBV3-1 to TRBJ1-2; D is possibly TRBD1 (5 bases). Trimming took 0 bases from V and 4 from J, leaving 9 bases between them. Germline V lookup: CDR1 LGHDT, CDR2 YNNKEL (reference sequence). The CDR3 has 14 amino acids. The CDR3 nucleotides are TGTGCCAGCAGCCAAGAGGGACGGACCTATGGCTACACCTTC. Translating it yields CASSQEGRTYGYTF.

This clonotype appeared many times. This chain joins TRBV5-1 and TRBJ1-6; 7 bases fit TRBD1. With V trimmed by 5 bases and J by 10 bases, 12 bases remained unmatched. Germline V gene data show CDR1 as SGHRS and CDR2 as YFSETQ. This CDR3 comprises 15 residues. The CDR3 region has the DNA TGCGCCAGCAGTCCAGACAGGGCGAGTCGGTCACCCCTCCACTTT. This codes for CASSPDRASRSPLHF.

This clonotype has a count of ten or more. The genes are TRBV5-4 and TRBJ1-1; 8 nucleotides line up with TRBD1. Losses at the gene ends were 3 bases for V and 3 bases for J; bases not matched to a gene: 4. In germline, CDR1 is SGHNT, CDR2 YYREEE (reference sequence). The CDR3 is 14 amino acids. CDR3 in DNA: TGTGCCAGCAGCTCCAGGGGGCTGGACACTGAAGCTTTCTTT. Its translation is CASSSRGLDTEAFF.

This clonotype has just a few counts. This chain links TRBV11-3 with TRBJ2-1; D gene uncertain. Per the germline V gene, CDR1 is SGHNT and CDR2 is YENEEA. The CDR3 is made up of 14 amino acids. With 5 bases removed from V and 5 bases from J, the gap between germline ends came to 13 bases. CDR3 in DNA: TGTGCCAGCAGCCCGAGCCCGGGCGACAATGAGCAGTTCTTC. It codes for CASSPSPGDNEQFF.

This clonotype was counted many times. CDR3 nucleotide sequence: TGCAGTGTCGACAGCCGAGGGAATGAAAAACTGTTTTTT. Its protein is CSVDSRGNEKLFF. The rearrangement uses TRBV20-1 and TRBJ1-4; a weak D match, TRBD1 (5 bases). CDR1 and CDR2 (germline): DFQATT, SNEGSKA (reference sequence). V lost 7 bases to trimming and J lost 5 bases, with 14 bases between them. The CDR3 loop spans 13 amino acids.

This clonotype was detected many times. The rearrangement uses TRBV20-1 and TRBJ1-2; 7 positions match TRBD1. Germline lookup yields CDR1 DFQATT and CDR2 SNEGSKA (reference sequence). CDR3 length equals 14 residues. J lost 2 bases, V lost 5 bases, and 8 bases had no gene match. CDR3 protein: CSAHTGTENYGYTF. The CDR3 region has the DNA TGCAGTGCTCACACCGGGACAGAGAACTATGGCTACACCTTC.

This clonotype was recorded at least ten times. V usage is TRBV18 and J usage is TRBJ2-7; D gene unclear. The CDR3 is made up of 14 amino acids. V was trimmed by 5 bases and J by 1 base, leaving 12 bases between them. The germline CDR1 and CDR2 sequences are KGHSH and LQKENI. The CDR3 region is CASSGSALSYEQYF. The CDR3 DNA sequence: TGTGCCAGCTCAGGATCTGCACTTTCCTACGAGCAGTACTTC.

The table lists this clonotype with many counts. J is TRBJ1-4 and V is TRBV5-1; tentatively, D is TRBD1 (5 bases). Germline CDR1 SGHRS, CDR2 YFSETQ. The V gene lost 0 bases and the J gene lost 8 bases, with 11 bases spanning the gap. The CDR3 has 14 residues. The DNA for the CDR3 is TGCGCCAGCAGCTTGGGACAGCCCTCAGAAAAACTGTTTTTT. Its translation is CASSLGQPSEKLFF.

This clonotype occurred a few times. This chain joins TRBV20-1 and TRBJ2-3, with D tentatively TRBD2 (5 bases). The CDR3 spans 14 residues. Trimming shortened V by 3 bases and J by 4 bases, and 14 bases separated the two germline ends. Looked up from germline, CDR1 is DFQATT and CDR2 is SNEGSKA (reference sequence). The CDR3 DNA follows: TGCAGTGCTAGGCATCCAGGACTTTCAGATACGCAGTATTTT. It codes for CSARHPGLSDTQYF.

In this sample, this clonotype turned up many times. The chain recombines TRBV5-1 with TRBJ2-1; 13 nucleotides match TRBD2. After removal of 3 bases from V and 7 bases from J, the junction contained 4 bases not matched to a gene. The germline CDR1 and CDR2 sequences are SGHRS and YFSETQ. This CDR3 region has 15 residues. The CDR3 reads CASSSTSGGANEQFF. CDR3 bases: TGCGCCAGCAGCTCTACTAGCGGGGGGGCGAATGAGCAGTTCTTC. Full variable domain (missing parts from reference TRBV5-1 and TRBJ2-1): KAGVTQTPRYLIKTRGQQVTLSCSPISGHRSVSWYQQTPGQGLQFLFEYFSETQRNKGNFPGRFSGRQFSNSRSEMNVSTLELGDSALYLCASSSTSGGANEQFFGPGTRLTVL.

Ten or more counts support this clonotype. The rearrangement uses TRBV20-1 and TRBJ2-3, with 10 positions matching TRBD1. Germline CDR1 DFQATT, CDR2 SNEGSKA (reference sequence). This CDR3 has 14 amino acids. V shed 5 bases and J 5 bases; nucleotides not matched to a gene: 7. This CDR3 reads CSALGQGRGDTQYF. CDR3 DNA sequence: TGCAGTGCTTTGGGACAGGGGAGAGGAGATACGCAGTATTTT.

Only a few counts were recorded for this clonotype. The chain carries TRBV20-1 and TRBJ2-1; 9 nucleotides line up with TRBD2. The CDR3 has 15 residues. V lost 4 bases and J lost 3; bases outside the gene matches: 7. Germline V CDR1 and CDR2: DFQATT, SNEGSKA (reference sequence). The CDR3 spells CSATLAGIFYNEQFF. The CDR3 nucleotides read TGCAGTGCTACGCTAGCGGGGATCTTCTACAATGAGCAGTTCTTC.